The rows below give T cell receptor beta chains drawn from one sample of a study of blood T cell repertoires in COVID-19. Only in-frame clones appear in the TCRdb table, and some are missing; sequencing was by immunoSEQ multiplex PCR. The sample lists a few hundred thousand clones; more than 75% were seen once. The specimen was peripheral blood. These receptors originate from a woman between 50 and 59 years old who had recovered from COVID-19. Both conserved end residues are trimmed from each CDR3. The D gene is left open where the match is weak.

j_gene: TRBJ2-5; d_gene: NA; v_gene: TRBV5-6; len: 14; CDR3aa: ASSPGKRPAYETQY
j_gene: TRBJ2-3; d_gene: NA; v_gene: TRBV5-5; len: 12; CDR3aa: ASSTLSGTDTQY
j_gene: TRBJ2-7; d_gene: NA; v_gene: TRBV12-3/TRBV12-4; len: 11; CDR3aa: ASSLSVTYEQY
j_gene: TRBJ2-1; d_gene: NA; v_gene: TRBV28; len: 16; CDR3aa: ASSLSAAVTIRNNEQF
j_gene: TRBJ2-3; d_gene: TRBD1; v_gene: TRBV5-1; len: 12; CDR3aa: ASSIGTGTDTQY
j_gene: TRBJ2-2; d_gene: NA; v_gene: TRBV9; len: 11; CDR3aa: ASTHLNTGELF
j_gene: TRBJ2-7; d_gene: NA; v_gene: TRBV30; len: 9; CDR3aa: AFTGGVEQY
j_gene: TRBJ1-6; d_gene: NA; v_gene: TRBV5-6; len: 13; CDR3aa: ASSLHTGNNSPLH
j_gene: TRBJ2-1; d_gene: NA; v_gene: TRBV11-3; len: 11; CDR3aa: ASSTRVYNEQF
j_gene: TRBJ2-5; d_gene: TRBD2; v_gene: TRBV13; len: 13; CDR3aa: ASSLTASGFRTQY
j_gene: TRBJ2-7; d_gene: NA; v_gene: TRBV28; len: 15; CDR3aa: ASSFYLAGRLSYEQY
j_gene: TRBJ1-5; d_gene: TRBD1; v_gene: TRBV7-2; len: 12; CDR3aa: ASSFGTANQPQH
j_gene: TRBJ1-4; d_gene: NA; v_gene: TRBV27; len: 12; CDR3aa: ASSFSATNEKLF
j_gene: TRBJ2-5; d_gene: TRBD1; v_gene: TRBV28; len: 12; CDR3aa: ASRTGGPSKTQY
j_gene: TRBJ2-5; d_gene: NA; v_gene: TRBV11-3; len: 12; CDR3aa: ASSLGWRDETQY